This TCR beta chain was recovered during a study of cytomegalovirus exposure and HLA in healthy donors. On the study more broadly: Among around 200 million T cells, an earlier analysis found 90 million to 130 million unique TCR beta sequences.

Primers included in the PCR were 60 Vbeta and 13 Jbeta primers. Data came from immunoSEQ multiplex PCR; TCRdb stores just in-frame clones and leaves some out. The table lists approximately 120,000 clones, around 77% of them singletons. This clone was counted between two and nine times. Other DNA sequences within the sample encode an identical CDR3. CDR3 length: 16 amino acids. Trimming took off 0 bases at V and 6 bases at J, with 18 bases between the two ends. Germline V gives CDR1 SGDLS, CDR2 YYNGEE. The chain links TRBV9 to TRBJ1-1; possibly TRBD1 for D (5 bases). The sequence was collected from a man in his fifties or sixties in good health and CMV-seronegative. Source material: PBMCs. CDR3 loop: CASSVVGGAGGPEAFF. The CDR3 coding sequence is TGTGCCAGCAGCGTAGTTGGTGGGGCGGGAGGTCCTGAAGCTTTCTTT. The complete variable domain, with remaining parts taken from reference TRBV9 and TRBJ1-1, reads DSGVTQTPKHLITATGQRVTLRCSPRSGDLSVYWYQQSLDQGLQFLIQYYNGEERAKGNILERFSAQQFPDLHSELNLSSLELGDSALYFCASSVVGGAGGPEAFFGQGTRLTVV.